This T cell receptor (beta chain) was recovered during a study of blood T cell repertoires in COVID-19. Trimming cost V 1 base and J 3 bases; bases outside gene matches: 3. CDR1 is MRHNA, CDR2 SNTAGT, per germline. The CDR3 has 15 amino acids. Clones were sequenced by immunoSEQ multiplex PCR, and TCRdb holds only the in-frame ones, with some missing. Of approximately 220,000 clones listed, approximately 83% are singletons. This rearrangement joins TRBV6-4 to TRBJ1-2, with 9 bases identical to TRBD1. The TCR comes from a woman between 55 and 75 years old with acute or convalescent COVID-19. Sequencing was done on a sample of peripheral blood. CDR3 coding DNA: TGTGCCAGCAGTGACTTACAGGGGGCGGACTATGGCTACACCTTC. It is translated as CASSDLQGADYGYTF.